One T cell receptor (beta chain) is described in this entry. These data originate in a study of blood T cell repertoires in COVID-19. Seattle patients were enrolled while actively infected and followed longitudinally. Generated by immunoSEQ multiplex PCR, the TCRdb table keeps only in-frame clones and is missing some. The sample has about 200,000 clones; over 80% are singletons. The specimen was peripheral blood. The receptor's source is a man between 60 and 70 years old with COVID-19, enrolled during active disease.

The CDR3: CASSPGGWDSAFF. CDR3 nucleotide sequence: TGTGCCAGCAGTCCAGGGGGCTGGGATTCAGCTTTCTTT. The chain links TRBV12-3 or TRBV12-4 to TRBJ1-1; 8 positions match TRBD1. The junction had 9 bases not matched to a gene; V was cut back by 5 bases and J by 10 bases. CDR3 length: 13 residues.